One and the same sample provided the 32 T cell receptor beta chains below, sequenced in a study of regulatory T cells in long-lasting Graves disease. Combining iRepertoire HTBI primers with Arm-PCR of CDR3 regions, the authors built TCR beta libraries. TCRdb independently ran MiXCR on the multiplex PCR reads; one entry per CDR3 protein. Among around 480,000 distinct CDR3 sequences listed, about 16% were seen once. Specified time point: newly diagnosed GD, antithyroid drugs for less than 3 months. Construction of the TCR library relied on RNA isolated from PBMCs. The sample was also linked to a second study, of T cells in Graves' hyperthyroidism and ophthalmopathy.

This specimen consisted of peripheral blood mononuclear cells (PBMCs), obtained at new diagnosis, from a patient treated with antithyroid drugs. These TCRs come from a woman aged 35 to 59 with Graves disease.

This sequence joins TRBV7-9 and TRBJ1-1, with a tentative D call TRBD1 (6 bases). Trimming shortened V by 0 bases and J by 6 bases, and 14 bases separated the two germline ends. The CDR3 covers 15 residues. Germline CDR1 SEHNR, CDR2 FQNEAQ (reference sequence). For the CDR3, the DNA is TGTGCCAGCAGCTTAGCGGGGGGGCGGAGGGCTGAAGCTTTCTTT. It specifies CASSLAGGRRAEAFF. The full variable domain, in which reference TRBV7-9 and TRBJ1-1 provide the parts outside the CDR3, is DTGVSQNPRHKITKRGQNVTFRCDPISEHNRLYWYRQTLGQGPEFLTYFQNEAQLEKSRLLSDRFSAERPKGSFSTLEIQRTEQGDSAMYLCASSLAGGRRAEAFFGQGTRLTVV.

The rearrangement uses TRBV7-9 and TRBJ1-1; D is undetermined. Looked up from germline, CDR1 is SEHNR and CDR2 is FQNEAQ (reference sequence). The CDR3 spans 13 residues. Trimming pared 2 bases from V and 6 bases from J, leaving 10 bases between. CDR3 sequence: CASSLRDAAEAFF. In DNA, the CDR3 is TGTGCCAGCAGCTTAAGGGATGCGGCTGAAGCTTTCTTT.

This chain links TRBV18 with TRBJ1-5; D is unclear. Trimming cost V 8 bases and J 0 bases, with 11 bases left between them. CDR1 and CDR2 from the germline V gene are KGHSH and LQKENI. This CDR3 has 14 residues. The CDR3: CASEEAYSNQPQHF. CDR3 DNA sequence: TGTGCCAGCGAAGAGGCCTATAGCAATCAGCCCCAGCATTTT.

This clonotype turned up a few times. This chain uses TRBV7-8 with TRBJ1-6, with a tentative D call TRBD1 (5 bases). The CDR3 totals 16 residues. Germline V gene data show CDR1 as SGHVS and CDR2 as FQNEAQ. V was shortened by 5 bases and J by 1 base, with 12 bases between the two germline ends. CDR3 DNA: TGTGCCAGCAGCCCTTCCCAGGGTTCCTATAATTCACCCCTCCACTTT. Its protein is CASSPSQGSYNSPLHF.

This clonotype was detected ten times or more. CDR3 nucleotide sequence: TGTGCCAGCAGCCAGGGAGTCCAAGAGACCCAGTACTTC. This translates into CASSQGVQETQYF. This chain connects TRBV3-1 to TRBJ2-5; D might be TRBD2 (5 bases). Looked up from germline, CDR1 is LGHDT and CDR2 is YNNKEL (reference sequence). The length of the CDR3 is 13 residues. Deletions cut 3 bases from V and 1 base from J, with 6 bases between.

This clonotype occurred many times. The chain is built from TRBV7-2 and TRBJ2-7; no firm D call. The length of the CDR3 is 13 residues. Trimming pared 4 bases from V and 2 bases from J, leaving 9 bases between. The V gene's germline CDR1 is SGHTA and CDR2 FQGNSA. The CDR3 DNA reads TGTGCCAGCAGCTCGACATTAACCTACGAGCAGTACTTC. Its protein is CASSSTLTYEQYF.

This clonotype was recorded at least ten times. V is TRBV15 and J is TRBJ2-7; 7 bases are shared with TRBD1. The V gene end was trimmed by 4 bases and the J gene end by 2 bases; junction bases not matched to a gene: 8. Germline assignment: CDR1 LNHNV and CDR2 YYDKDF (reference sequence). The CDR3 extends over 15 amino acids. The CDR3 region has the DNA TGTGCCACCAGCAAGCACCGACAGGGTACCTACGAGCAGTACTTC. Amino acids: CATSKHRQGTYEQYF.

This clonotype was counted only a few times. V gene TRBV20-1 combines with J gene TRBJ2-3, with 7 bases fitting TRBD1. The CDR3 totals 15 residues. Germline loops: CDR1 DFQATT, CDR2 SNEGSKA (reference sequence). The V gene end was trimmed by 5 bases and the J gene end by 0 bases; junction bases not matched to a gene: 8. This CDR3 is CSAYRDSLSTDTQYF. The DNA for the CDR3 is TGCAGTGCTTACCGGGACAGCCTTAGCACAGATACGCAGTATTTT.

The gene calls are TRBV19 and TRBJ2-1, with a tentative D call TRBD2 (6 bases). Per the germline V gene, CDR1 is LNHDA and CDR2 is SQIVND (reference sequence). Trimming took 1 base from V and 5 from J, leaving 6 bases between them. CDR3 size: 13 residues. CDR3 DNA: TGTGCCAGTAGTATAGGGGAGGACAATGAGCAGTTCTTC. As protein: CASSIGEDNEQFF. Combining the CDR3 with reference TRBV19 and TRBJ2-1 gives the whole variable domain DGGITQSPKYLFRKEGQNVTLSCEQNLNHDAMYWYRQDPGQGLRLIYYSQIVNDFQKGDIAEGYSVSREKKESFPLTVTSAQKNPTAFYLCASSIGEDNEQFFGPGTRLTVL.

V and J are TRBV9 and TRBJ2-1; 7 bases match TRBD2. The trim removed 3 bases at V and 2 bases at J, leaving 11 bases unmatched. CDR1 SGDLS and CDR2 YYNGEE come from the germline V gene. CDR3 length: 17 amino acids. The CDR3 coding sequence is TGTGCCAGCAGCGGGGGGGGTGGGACGGAGCCCTACAATGAGCAGTTCTTC. This sequence encodes CASSGGGGTEPYNEQFF.

Notes on this clonotype: Because it lacks the conserved phenylalanine or tryptophan at the end, this CDR3 is likely a read error. This chain uses TRBV3-1 with TRBJ1-3, with no clear D. This CDR3 region has 12 residues. Trimming left V 2 bases short and J 1 base short, with 0 bases between. Germline assignment: CDR1 LGHDT and CDR2 YNNKEL (reference sequence). The CDR3 DNA is TGTGCCAGCAGCCAATCTGGAAACACCATATATTTG. Translated, it gives CASSQSGNTIYL.

This clonotype was recorded at least ten times. The chain combines TRBV11-2 with TRBJ2-7; possibly TRBD1 for D (6 bases). Germline V gene data show CDR1 as SGHAT and CDR2 as FQNNGV. This CDR3 has 14 amino acids. V was trimmed by 4 bases and J by 3 bases, leaving 13 bases between them. The CDR3: CASSSTGRGYEQYF. The CDR3 DNA is TGTGCCAGCAGCTCGACAGGCCGGGGCTACGAGCAGTACTTC.

This clonotype was seen more than once but under ten times. The rearrangement links TRBV5-6 to TRBJ1-5; a possible D gene is TRBD1 (5 bases). Per the germline V gene, CDR1 is SGHDT and CDR2 is YYEEEE. This CDR3 comprises 14 residues. V shed 1 base and J shed 3 bases, with 8 bases lying between them. The CDR3 DNA reads TGTGCCAGCAGCTTGAAGGGGCCCAATCAGCCCCAGCATTTT. This gives the protein CASSLKGPNQPQHF.

This clonotype turned up a few times. The chain has TRBV19 and TRBJ1-1; D is unresolved. Germline-derived CDR1 and CDR2 are LNHDA and SQIVND (reference sequence). This CDR3 has 15 amino acids. V lost 0 bases and J 0 bases, leaving 8 bases between the germline ends. Here the CDR3 DNA reads TGTGCCAGTAGTATAGATGGAGGCATGAACACTGAAGCTTTCTTT. It codes for CASSIDGGMNTEAFF.

The chain recombines TRBV4-3 with TRBJ1-1, with D unresolved. V was shortened by 0 bases and J by 4 bases, with 15 bases between the two germline ends. Germline CDR1 is LGHNA and CDR2 is YSLEER. The CDR3 sequence is 16 residues long. Written as DNA, the CDR3 is TGCGCCAGCAGCCAAGAACGCTCGGGGTACGGCACTGAAGCTTTCTTT. This encodes CASSQERSGYGTEAFF.

This clonotype was counted at least ten times. The chain couples TRBV11-2 to TRBJ2-5; TRBD1 is a possible D gene (6 bases). V lost 6 bases and J 1 base, leaving 9 bases between the germline ends. CDR3 size: 13 residues. From germline, CDR1 is SGHAT and CDR2 FQNNGV. This CDR3 reads CASRRQVQETQYF. CDR3 bases: TGTGCCAGCAGAAGACAGGTCCAAGAGACCCAGTACTTC.

The chain uses TRBV24-1 and TRBJ1-5; the D gene is possibly TRBD1 (5 bases). Germline V gene sequence: CDR1 KGHDR, CDR2 SFDVKD. The CDR3 runs 16 residues. V shed 3 bases and J shed 1 base, with 12 bases lying between them. The CDR3 bases are TGTGCCACCAGTGATCGAACAGGTATAAGCAATCAGCCCCAGCATTTT. Amino acid sequence: CATSDRTGISNQPQHF.

This clonotype showed up many times. The V call is TRBV2, the J call TRBJ1-5; 8 nucleotides line up with TRBD1. With 6 bases clipped from V and 6 bases from J, the junction kept 4 bases outside the gene matches. Germline lookup yields CDR1 SNHLY and CDR2 FYNNEI. CDR3 size: 13 residues. The CDR3, as DNA: TGTGCCAGCAGGGCAGGGGGCGGTCAGCCCCAGCATTTT. It codes for CASRAGGGQPQHF.

This clonotype was seen ten or more times. This sequence joins TRBV27 and TRBJ1-1, with D perhaps TRBD1 (6 bases). The ends were cut back, 6 bases at V and 4 bases at J, with 15 bases in the middle. CDR1 and CDR2 (germline): MNHEY, SMNVEV (reference sequence). This CDR3 has 14 amino acids. CDR3 region: CASSRLGGFTEAFF. The CDR3 DNA reads as TGTGCCAGCAGCCGCCTAGGGGGGTTCACTGAAGCTTTCTTT.

This clonotype was found once. This may come from a read error, since a much larger clone is one base off. The chain employs TRBV12-5 and TRBJ2-1; tentative D call: TRBD1 (5 bases). Gene TRBJ2-5 matches the end of the DNA better, so the J call may be wrong. This CDR3 spans 15 amino acids. In germline, CDR1 is LGHNT, CDR2 FRNRAP. In DNA, the CDR3 is TGTGCTAGTGGTTTGGATCTGGGGCTCCAAGAGACCCAGTACTTC. Its translation: CASGLDLGLQETQYF.

This clonotype appeared many times. The chain combines TRBV6-4 with TRBJ1-1; 9 bases are a match to TRBD1. There are 20 residues in the CDR3. In germline, CDR1 is MRHNA, CDR2 SNTAGT. J lost 0 bases, V lost 6 bases, and 20 bases had no gene match. CDR3 sequence: CASSASKPDRGKGMNTEAFF. DNA for the CDR3: TGTGCCAGCAGCGCCTCTAAACCGGACAGGGGTAAAGGGATGAACACTGAAGCTTTCTTT.

This clonotype was observed many times. The chain recombines TRBV3-1 with TRBJ1-4, with D hard to call. Germline V CDR1 and CDR2: LGHDT, YNNKEL (reference sequence). V was pared by 2 bases and J by 5 bases, with 9 bases between. This CDR3 has 14 residues. CDR3: CASSQKTGNEKLFF. For the CDR3, the DNA is TGTGCCAGCAGCCAAAAGACCGGGAATGAAAAACTGTTTTTT.

This clonotype has ten or more counts. The rearrangement uses TRBV7-2 and TRBJ2-7, with 9 bases aligning to TRBD2. From germline, CDR1 is SGHTA and CDR2 FQGNSA. The CDR3 covers 13 residues. V shed 6 bases and J 2 bases; nucleotides not matched to a gene: 2. The CDR3 reads CASRGGGAYEQYF. Written as DNA, the CDR3 is TGTGCCAGCAGGGGCGGGGGGGCCTACGAGCAGTACTTC.

There are a few counts of this clonotype. The rearrangement links TRBV5-4 to TRBJ1-5; D possibly corresponds to TRBD1 (6 bases). V was trimmed by 3 bases and J by 4 bases, leaving 14 bases between them. The germline V gene has CDR1 SGHNT and CDR2 YYREEE (reference sequence). The CDR3 runs to 15 residues. The CDR3 DNA follows: TGTGCCAGCAGCTCCTGGGGGGCCGGGAATCAGCCCCAGCATTTT. It yields the protein CASSSWGAGNQPQHF.

This clonotype was observed at least ten times. The chain joins TRBV6-1 to TRBJ1-2; D is unclear. With 7 bases removed from V and 2 bases from J, the gap between germline ends came to 8 bases. The CDR3 is 12 residues long. CDR1 and CDR2 (germline): MNHNS, SASEGT. CDR3 coding DNA: TGTGCCAGCACCGAGTCGAACTATGGCTACACCTTC. As protein: CASTESNYGYTF.

This clonotype was observed a few times. This chain links TRBV13 with TRBJ1-1; 8 positions match TRBD1. The CDR3 length is 14 residues. The germline V gene encodes CDR1 PRHDT and CDR2 FYEKMQ (reference sequence). V lost 4 bases and J lost 6; bases outside the gene matches: 7. CDR3 loop: CASSSDRGSSEAFF. In DNA, the CDR3 is TGTGCCAGCAGCTCCGACAGGGGTTCATCTGAAGCTTTCTTT. Full variable domain (outside the CDR3, taken from reference TRBV13 and TRBJ1-1): AAGVIQSPRHLIKEKRETATLKCYPIPRHDTVYWYQQGPGQDPQFLISFYEKMQSDKGSIPDRFSAQQFSDYHSELNMSSLELGDSALYFCASSSDRGSSEAFFGQGTRLTVV.

This clonotype was found a few times. V usage is TRBV5-6 and J usage is TRBJ1-1; D unclear. The V end was cut by 0 bases, the J end by 0 bases, with 9 bases between. Germline CDR1 SGHDT, CDR2 YYEEEE. This CDR3 has 15 amino acids. This chain's CDR3 is CASSLALTVNTEAFF. DNA of the CDR3: TGTGCCAGCAGCTTGGCCCTTACAGTGAACACTGAAGCTTTCTTT.

This clonotype was found a few times. This sequence joins TRBV3-1 and TRBJ1-4, with 8 bases identical to TRBD1. CDR1 and CDR2 from the germline V gene are LGHDT and YNNKEL (reference sequence). With V trimmed by 0 bases and J by 8 bases, 11 bases remained unmatched. The CDR3 contains 17 residues. The CDR3 spells CASSQDLIGQGREKLFF. The CDR3 DNA reads TGTGCCAGCAGCCAAGATCTCATAGGACAGGGCCGGGAAAAACTGTTTTTT.

This clonotype was detected a few times. The genes are TRBV7-9 and TRBJ1-1, with no clear D. The germline V and J ends were trimmed by 3 bases and 7 bases, with 12 bases remaining between them. Germline-derived CDR1 and CDR2 are SEHNR and FQNEAQ (reference sequence). The CDR3 runs 13 residues. The CDR3 DNA follows: TGTGCCAGCAGCTTCCGGGTGGTGGGTGAAGCTTTCTTT. Amino acid sequence: CASSFRVVGEAFF.

With regard to this clonotype: A read error may account for a junction end that differs from germline. The CDR3 spells CASSPGLATYGQYF. The CDR3 nucleotides are TGCGCCAGCAGCCCGGGACTAGCGACCTACGGGCAGTACTTC. The chain couples TRBV2 to TRBJ2-7; 10 nucleotides agree with TRBD2. The CDR3 is 14 residues long. In germline, CDR1 is SNHLY, CDR2 FYNNEI.

The rearrangement links TRBV5-4 to TRBJ1-1, with D perhaps matching TRBD1 (5 bases). The germline V and J ends were trimmed by 5 bases and 1 base, with 12 bases remaining between them. The germline CDR1 and CDR2 sequences are SGHNT and YYREEE (reference sequence). This CDR3 has 14 residues. DNA of the CDR3: TGTGCCAGCAGGTCGGGACTTGAGAACACTGAAGCTTTCTTT. It translates to CASRSGLENTEAFF.

This clonotype showed up just a few times. The J gene is TRBJ2-3, the V gene TRBV4-1, with D possibly called TRBD1 or TRBD2 (5 bases each). Trimming took 4 bases from V and 6 from J, leaving 29 bases between them. The germline V gene encodes CDR1 MGHRA and CDR2 YSYEKL. The CDR3 runs to 19 residues. The CDR3 is CASSPNRDAGRRLSDTQYF. The CDR3 DNA reads as TGCGCCAGCAGCCCTAACCGGGACGCCGGTCGACGGCTGTCGGATACGCAGTATTTT.